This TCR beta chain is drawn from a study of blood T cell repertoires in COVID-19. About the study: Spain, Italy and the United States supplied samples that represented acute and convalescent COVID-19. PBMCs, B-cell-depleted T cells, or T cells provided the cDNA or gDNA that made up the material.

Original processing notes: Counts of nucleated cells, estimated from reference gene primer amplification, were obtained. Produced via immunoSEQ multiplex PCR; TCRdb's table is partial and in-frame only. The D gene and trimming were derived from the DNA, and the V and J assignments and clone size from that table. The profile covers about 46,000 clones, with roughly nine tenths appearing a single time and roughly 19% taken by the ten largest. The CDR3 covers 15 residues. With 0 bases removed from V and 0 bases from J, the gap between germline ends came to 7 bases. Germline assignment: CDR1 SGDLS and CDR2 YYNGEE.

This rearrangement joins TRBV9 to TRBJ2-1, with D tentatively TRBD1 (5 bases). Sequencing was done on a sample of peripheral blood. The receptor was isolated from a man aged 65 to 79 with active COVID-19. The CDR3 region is CASSVVQDSYNEQFF. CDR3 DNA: TGTGCCAGCAGCGTAGTACAGGACTCCTACAATGAGCAGTTCTTC.